The sequence of this T cell receptor beta chain was determined in a study of T cell responses to AZD1222 COVID-19 vaccine. This clone was seen once. Its antigen is currently unknown. Clones were sequenced by immunoSEQ multiplex PCR, and TCRdb holds only the in-frame ones, with some missing. The sample contains 120,000 or so clones, 92% of which appear only once. Study results and limitations: The reported proportion of spike-specific TCRs targeting unmutated variant regions was nearly half. Spike-specific TCRs gained breadth and depth after people received two AZD1222 doses.

The specimen was peripheral blood, collected on day 0 of AZD1222 vaccination. The receptor was isolated from an adult in good health.

CDR3 in amino acids: CASGLALGANGGTGELFF. CDR3 DNA: TGTGCTAGTGGTTTGGCTCTCGGGGCAAATGGGGGCACCGGGGAGCTGTTTTTT. The rearrangement joins TRBV12-5 to TRBJ2-2; D possibly uses TRBD1 or TRBD2 (5 bases each). The germline gives CDR1 LGHNT, CDR2 FRNRAP. Trimming shortened V by 1 base and J by 4 bases, and 19 bases separated the two germline ends. CDR3 size: 18 residues.